The T cell receptor beta chain under discussion was sequenced for a study of control samples from healthy donors and cancer patients. The data were produced by immunoSEQ multiplex PCR, yet TCRdb's version contains in-frame clones alone and is incomplete. This sample yields approximately 160,000 clones, of which approximately 92% are seen a single time; 2% to 2.5% belongs to the top ten. V was cut by 4 bases and J by 2 bases, with 12 bases left in between. CDR3 size: 15 residues. The germline CDR1 and CDR2 sequences are ENHRY and SYGVKD. This chain uses TRBV10-3 with TRBJ1-5; a weak D match, TRBD1 (5 bases). The source material was blood. This sequence was found in a woman in her 40s in good health. This CDR3 reads CAISVGDSGNQPQHF. The CDR3 bases are TGTGCCATCAGTGTGGGGGATTCGGGCAATCAGCCCCAGCATTTT.